The source of this T cell receptor (beta chain) is a study of blood T cell repertoires in COVID-19. Study background: T cells, B-cell-depleted T cells, or PBMCs provided the cDNA or gDNA that served as material.

Per the authors' pipeline: Counts of nucleated cells, estimated from reference gene primer amplification, were obtained. Sequenced by immunoSEQ multiplex PCR; TCRdb stores in-frame clones only, minus some. V, J and clone size are taken as reported in that table, and D and trimming were inferred from the DNA itself. The repertoire holds about 160,000 clones, 78% seen once, with approximately 15% in the top ten. The CDR3 loop spans 14 amino acids. V lost 5 bases, J lost 2 bases, and 10 bases lay in between. From germline, CDR1 is SEHNR and CDR2 FQNEAQ (reference sequence). This sequence was found in a woman aged 80 or older with acute or convalescent COVID-19. The chain links TRBV7-9 to TRBJ1-5, with TRBD1 as a possible D gene (5 bases). Sequencing was carried out using peripheral blood. The CDR3 DNA sequence: TGTGCCAGCAGCCTAGGGGAGCGCAATCAGCCCCAGCATTTT. Protein: CASSLGERNQPQHF.